The rows below give T cell receptor beta chains drawn from one sample of a study of blood T cells in healthy people across ages. TCRdb passed the 5' RACE reads through MiXCR, listing each CDR3 protein once. The sample includes roughly 1,800,000 distinct CDR3 sequences, 49% of them seen just once. The sequenced sample was blood. Every receptor here comes from a woman between 40 and 50 years old in good health. Both conserved end residues are part of each CDR3. Fields, in order: V gene, J gene, CDR3 length, clone size, D gene, CDR3 protein, CDR3 DNA. D genes are given only for firm matches. Some rows have no size entry. The others give once, few or many, or a class for an expanded clone.

>TRBV20-1|TRBJ1-4|15|NA|NA
CSASDVSRPQRDLFF
TGCAGTGCTAGTGACGTGAGTAGGCCTCAGCGGGATCTGTTTTTT
>TRBV12-3/TRBV12-4|TRBJ1-4|15|NA|NA
CASSSDTFSGEKLFF
TGTGCCAGCAGTTCAGACACTTTCAGTGGTGAAAAACTGTTTTTT
>TRBV18|TRBJ2-3|17|few|NA
CASSAPNRGLSTDTQYF
TGTGCCAGCTCAGCGCCTAATCGGGGGCTTAGCACAGATACGCAGTATTTT
>TRBV6-5|TRBJ2-7|15|NA|NA
CASSYSFKVGGEQYF
TGTGCCAGCAGTTACTCATTTAAGGTTGGGGGCGAGCAGTACTTC
>TRBV14|TRBJ2-3|16|NA|TRBD2
CASSQAGGLVTDTQYF
TGTGCCAGCAGCCAAGCGGGGGGGCTCGTCACAGATACGCAGTATTTT
>TRBV2|TRBJ2-7|12|many|NA
CASSDRLYEQYF
TGTGCCAGCAGTGACAGACTTTACGAGCAGTACTTC
>TRBV20-1|TRBJ2-5|17|NA|TRBD2
CSARGVREGRAKETQYF
TGCAGTGCTAGAGGGGTCAGGGAGGGGCGAGCCAAAGAGACCCAGTACTTC
>TRBV20-1|TRBJ2-7|14|NA|TRBD1
CSARSTGGIDEQYF
TGCAGTGCGAGATCGACAGGGGGCATCGACGAGCAGTACTTC
>TRBV28|TRBJ2-4|16|NA|NA
CASSSYRGLAKNIQYF
TGTGCCAGCAGTTCATACAGGGGACTAGCCAAAAACATTCAGTACTTC
>TRBV7-9|TRBJ2-5|14|NA|TRBD2
CASSRSGGLDEQYF
TGTGCCAGCAGTCGTAGCGGGGGCTTAGATGAGCAGTACTTC
>TRBV25-1|TRBJ1-2|13|few|TRBD1
CASSQGEIYGYTF
TGTGCCAGCAGTCAGGGGGAAATCTATGGCTACACCTTC
>TRBV6-1|TRBJ2-3|16|NA|TRBD2
CASSRPTSTSMHTQYF
TGTGCCAGCAGCCGGCCGACTAGCACATCCATGCATACGCAGTATTTT
>TRBV20-1|TRBJ2-7|14|NA|NA
CSATLAGNAYEQYF
TGCAGTGCAACCCTCGCGGGGAATGCCTACGAGCAGTACTTC
>TRBV5-1|TRBJ2-5|15|NA|TRBD2
CASRAVLAGLETQYF
TGCGCCAGCAGGGCCGTCCTAGCGGGGTTAGAGACCCAGTACTTC
>TRBV13|TRBJ2-5|18|NA|NA
CASSSLHLGTATGETQYF
TGTGCCAGCAGCTCACTTCACCTTGGGACCGCGACCGGCGAGACCCAGTACTTC
>TRBV7-9|TRBJ2-1|15|NA|TRBD2
CASIPSGSSYNEQFF
TGTGCCAGCATCCCTAGCGGCAGCTCCTACAATGAGCAGTTCTTC
>TRBV4-1|TRBJ1-4|14|NA|NA
CASSPREGSEKLFF
TGCGCCAGCAGCCCACGTGAGGGTTCTGAAAAACTGTTTTTT
>TRBV4-3|TRBJ2-5|15|NA|TRBD2
CASSQDPGGINEQYF
TGCGCCAGCAGCCAAGACCCGGGGGGGATCAATGAGCAGTACTTC
>TRBV27|TRBJ2-7|16|few|TRBD1
CASSSIFLDRGYEQYF
TGTGCCAGCAGTTCAATTTTTTTGGACAGGGGGTACGAGCAGTACTTC
>TRBV4-2|TRBJ1-2|17|few|TRBD1
CASSMGTGEGLYYGYTF
TGTGCCAGCAGCATGGGGACAGGGGAAGGTCTCTACTATGGCTACACCTTC
>TRBV29-1|TRBJ2-3|15|NA|TRBD1
CSVVQGALSTDTQYF
TGCAGCGTTGTCCAGGGGGCACTAAGCACAGATACGCAGTATTTT
>TRBV15|TRBJ2-3|13|NA|TRBD1
CATSDRGLDTQYF
TGTGCCACCAGCGACAGGGGACTCGATACGCAGTATTTT
>TRBV7-9|TRBJ2-7|15|NA|NA
CASSSKDFEPNEQYF
TGTGCCAGCAGCTCAAAGGACTTCGAACCCAATGAGCAGTACTTC
>TRBV28|TRBJ2-5|14|once|NA
CASSLALIRETQYF
TGTGCCAGCAGTTTAGCTTTAATACGAGAGACCCAGTACTTC
>TRBV28|TRBJ2-3|15|NA|NA
CASSLGELGTDTQYF
TGTGCCAGCAGTTTAGGGGAACTGGGCACAGATACGCAGTATTTT
>TRBV9|TRBJ2-1|15|NA|TRBD2
CASSPSGGRPNEQFF
TGTGCCAGCAGCCCGAGCGGGGGGCGGCCCAATGAGCAGTTCTTC
>TRBV28|TRBJ2-6|18|NA|TRBD1
CASSLRTGPGSGANVLTF
TGTGCCAGCAGTTTACGGACAGGCCCGGGCTCTGGGGCCAACGTCCTGACTTTC
>TRBV12-3/TRBV12-4|TRBJ2-1|15|NA|TRBD2
CASSLGSSGYNEQFF
TGTGCCAGCAGTTTGGGGTCTAGCGGCTACAATGAGCAGTTCTTC
>TRBV28|TRBJ2-5|16|once|NA
CASSLSQPSSQETQYF
TGTGCCAGCAGTTTATCACAGCCCAGTAGCCAAGAGACCCAGTACTTC
>TRBV21-1|TRBJ1-2|15|NA|NA
CASSKVGGDNYGYTF
TGTGCCAGCAGCAAAGTTGGAGGGGATAACTATGGCTACACCTTC
>TRBV20-1|TRBJ2-3|12|NA|NA
CSAPIYTDTQYF
TGCAGTGCCCCTATCTACACAGATACGCAGTATTTT
>TRBV7-9|TRBJ1-6|14|NA|TRBD1
CASSMGQRNSPLHF
TGTGCCAGCAGTATGGGACAGAGAAATTCACCCCTCCACTTT
>TRBV4-1|TRBJ2-7|13|few|NA
CASSKDLTYEQYF
TGCGCCAGCAGCAAAGATCTTACCTACGAGCAGTACTTC
>TRBV5-1|TRBJ2-7|13|few|NA
CASRDGHLYEQYF
TGCGCCAGCAGGGATGGACACCTCTACGAGCAGTACTTC
>TRBV4-1|TRBJ2-3|15|NA|NA
CASSQMAGFTDTQYF
TGCGCCAGCAGCCAAATGGCTGGGTTCACAGATACGCAGTATTTT
>TRBV13|TRBJ2-1|15|few|TRBD2
CASSFASGDSNEQFF
TGTGCCAGCAGCTTCGCTAGCGGGGACTCCAATGAGCAGTTCTTC
>TRBV5-5|TRBJ2-7|15|NA|NA
CASRPRGGPSYEQYF
TGTGCCAGCAGACCTAGGGGGGGCCCCTCCTACGAGCAGTACTTC
>TRBV7-2|TRBJ2-5|17|NA|TRBD2
CASSPQWTSGGANEQYF
TGTGCCAGCAGCCCCCAGTGGACTAGCGGGGGGGCAAATGAGCAGTACTTC
>TRBV20-1|TRBJ2-6|15|NA|NA
CSAATSSSGANVLTF
TGCAGTGCCGCAACCAGTAGCTCTGGGGCCAACGTCCTGACTTTC
>TRBV28|TRBJ1-5|12|NA|NA
CASARGNQPQHF
TGTGCCAGCGCAAGGGGCAATCAGCCCCAGCATTTT
>TRBV12-3/TRBV12-4|TRBJ1-1|12|NA|NA
CASTAGATEAFF
TGTGCCAGTACCGCGGGGGCGACTGAAGCTTTCTTT
>TRBV4-3|TRBJ1-2|17|NA|NA
CASSQDRGSSTNYGYTF
TGCGCCAGCAGCCAAGATCGGGGATCATCCACCAACTATGGCTACACCTTC
>TRBV7-2|TRBJ2-6|17|few|TRBD1
CASSSRGTASGANVLTF
TGTGCCAGCAGCTCAAGAGGGACAGCCTCTGGGGCCAACGTCCTGACTTTC
>TRBV20-1|TRBJ2-1|12|NA|TRBD2
CSATGTSGGQFF
TGCAGTGCGACCGGGACTAGCGGGGGGCAGTTCTTC
>TRBV10-3|TRBJ1-2|11|NA|NA
CAPQLGSGYTF
TGTGCCCCCCAACTAGGGTCCGGCTACACCTTC
>TRBV27|TRBJ2-7|14|few|NA
CASSSDSTPYEQYF
TGTGCCAGCAGTTCGGACAGTACCCCCTACGAGCAGTACTTC
>TRBV15|TRBJ1-5|17|NA|TRBD1
CATSRDPLRGPSQPQHF
TGTGCCACCAGCAGGGACCCTTTAAGGGGGCCTAGTCAGCCCCAGCATTTT
>TRBV7-3|TRBJ2-1|16|NA|TRBD2
CASSLRGRGGLYEQFF
TGTGCCAGCAGCTTACGTGGACGGGGGGGCCTCTATGAGCAGTTCTTC
>TRBV11-2|TRBJ2-5|14|once|NA
CASSVRQGVGTQYF
TGTGCCAGCAGCGTACGGCAAGGGGTGGGGACCCAGTACTTC
>TRBV20-1|TRBJ2-7|15|NA|NA
CSAWIGGVPLNEQYF
TGCAGTGCTTGGATCGGCGGGGTGCCCTTAAACGAGCAGTACTTC
>TRBV4-3|TRBJ1-2|16|NA|TRBD1
CASSQDRAGGNYGYTF
TGCGCCAGCAGCCAAGATAGGGCAGGGGGTAACTATGGCTACACCTTC
>TRBV28|TRBJ1-2|11|NA|TRBD1
CASTGQGGYTF
TGTGCCAGCACCGGACAGGGGGGCTACACCTTC
>TRBV14|TRBJ2-3|16|few|NA
CASSPLGGATGDTQYF
TGTGCCAGCAGCCCCCTTGGGGGGGCCACGGGGGATACGCAGTATTTT
>TRBV29-1|TRBJ2-3|14|NA|NA
CSVGDPFDTDTQYF
TGCAGCGTCGGCGACCCTTTCGACACAGATACGCAGTATTTT
>TRBV7-2|TRBJ2-5|15|NA|NA
CASSIVLGSQETQYF
TGTGCCAGCAGCATCGTACTGGGGAGCCAAGAGACCCAGTACTTC